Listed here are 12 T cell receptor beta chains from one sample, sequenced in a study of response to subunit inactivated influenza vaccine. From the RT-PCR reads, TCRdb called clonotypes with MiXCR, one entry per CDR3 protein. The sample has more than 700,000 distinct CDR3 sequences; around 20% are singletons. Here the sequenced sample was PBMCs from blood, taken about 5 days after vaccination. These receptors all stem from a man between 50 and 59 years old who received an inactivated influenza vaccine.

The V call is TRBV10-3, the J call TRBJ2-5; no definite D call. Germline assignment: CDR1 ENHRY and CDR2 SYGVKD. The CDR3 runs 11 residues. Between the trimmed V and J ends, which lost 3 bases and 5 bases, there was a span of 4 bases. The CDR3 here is CAISDLETQYF. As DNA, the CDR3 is TGTGCCATCAGTGATCTGGAGACCCAGTACTTC.

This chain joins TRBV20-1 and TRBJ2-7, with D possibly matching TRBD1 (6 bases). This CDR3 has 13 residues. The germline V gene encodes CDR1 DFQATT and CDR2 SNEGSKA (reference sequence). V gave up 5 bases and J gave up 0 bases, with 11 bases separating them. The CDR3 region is CSAEGQSSYEQYF. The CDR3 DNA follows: TGCAGTGCTGAAGGACAGAGCTCCTACGAGCAGTACTTC.

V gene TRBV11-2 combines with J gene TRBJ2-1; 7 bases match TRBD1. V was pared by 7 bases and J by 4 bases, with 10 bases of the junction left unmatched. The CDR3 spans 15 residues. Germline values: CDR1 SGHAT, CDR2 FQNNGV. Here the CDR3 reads CASIQGSGQYNEQFF. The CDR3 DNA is TGTGCCAGCATCCAAGGATCGGGACAGTACAATGAGCAGTTCTTC. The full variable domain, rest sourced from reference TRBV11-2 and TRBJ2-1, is EAGVAQSPRYKIIEKRQSVAFWCNPISGHATLYWYQQILGQGPKLLIQFQNNGVVDDSQLPKDRFSAERLKGVDSTLKIQPAKLEDSAVYLCASIQGSGQYNEQFFGPGTRLTVL.

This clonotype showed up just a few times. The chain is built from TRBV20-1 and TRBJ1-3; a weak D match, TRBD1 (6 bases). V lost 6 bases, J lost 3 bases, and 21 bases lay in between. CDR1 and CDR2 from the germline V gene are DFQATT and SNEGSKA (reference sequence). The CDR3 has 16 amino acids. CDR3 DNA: TGCAGTGCAGTTTTCGCCGGGGGGCGAAGTGGAAACACCATATATTTT. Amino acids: CSAVFAGGRSGNTIYF.

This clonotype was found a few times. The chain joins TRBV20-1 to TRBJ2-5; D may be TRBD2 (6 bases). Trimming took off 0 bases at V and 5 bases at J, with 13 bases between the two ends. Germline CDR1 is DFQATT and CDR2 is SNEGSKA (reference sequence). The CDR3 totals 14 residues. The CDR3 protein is CSARDGDGGETQYF. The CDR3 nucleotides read TGCAGTGCTAGAGATGGGGACGGAGGGGAGACCCAGTACTTC.

The CDR3 loop reads CASSDTGVGTDTQYF. The CDR3 DNA follows: TGTGCCAGCAGTGACACAGGGGTGGGTACAGATACGCAGTATTTT. The chain uses TRBV6-4 and TRBJ2-3; 7 nucleotides agree with TRBD1. Germline CDR1 MRHNA, CDR2 SNTAGT. The CDR3 sequence is 15 residues long. J lost 3 bases, V lost 2 bases, and 5 bases had no gene match.

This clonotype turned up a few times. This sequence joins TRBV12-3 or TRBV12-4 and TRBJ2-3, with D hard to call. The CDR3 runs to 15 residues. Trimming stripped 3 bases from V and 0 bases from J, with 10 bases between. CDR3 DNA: TGTGCCAGCAGTTTTCTCGCGGTTAGCACAGATACGCAGTATTTT. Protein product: CASSFLAVSTDTQYF.

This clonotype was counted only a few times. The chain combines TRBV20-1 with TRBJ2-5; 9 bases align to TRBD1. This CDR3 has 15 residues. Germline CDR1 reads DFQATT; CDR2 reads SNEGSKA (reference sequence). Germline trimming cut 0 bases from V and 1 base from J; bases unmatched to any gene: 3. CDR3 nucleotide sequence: TGCAGTGCTAGAGAGGACAGGGGCTCCCAAGAGACCCAGTACTTC. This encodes CSAREDRGSQETQYF.

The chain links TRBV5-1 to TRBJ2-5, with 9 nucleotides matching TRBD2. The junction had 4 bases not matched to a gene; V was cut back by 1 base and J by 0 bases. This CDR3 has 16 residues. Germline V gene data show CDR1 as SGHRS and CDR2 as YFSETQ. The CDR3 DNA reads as TGCGCCAGCAGCTTGAGGGCTAGCGGGAACCAAGAGACCCAGTACTTC. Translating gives CASSLRASGNQETQYF.

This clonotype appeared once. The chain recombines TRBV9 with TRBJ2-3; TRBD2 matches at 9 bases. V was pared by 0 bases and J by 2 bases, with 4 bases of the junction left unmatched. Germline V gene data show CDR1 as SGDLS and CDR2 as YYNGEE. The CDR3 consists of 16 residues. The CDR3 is CASSVGASGDTDTQYF. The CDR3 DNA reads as TGTGCCAGCAGCGTAGGGGCTAGCGGGGACACAGATACGCAGTATTTT.

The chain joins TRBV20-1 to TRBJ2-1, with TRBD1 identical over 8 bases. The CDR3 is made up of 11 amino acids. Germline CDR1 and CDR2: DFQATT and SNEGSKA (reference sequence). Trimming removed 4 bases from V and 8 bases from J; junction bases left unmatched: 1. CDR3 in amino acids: CSAMTGDEQFF. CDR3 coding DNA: TGCAGTGCTATGACAGGGGATGAGCAGTTCTTC.

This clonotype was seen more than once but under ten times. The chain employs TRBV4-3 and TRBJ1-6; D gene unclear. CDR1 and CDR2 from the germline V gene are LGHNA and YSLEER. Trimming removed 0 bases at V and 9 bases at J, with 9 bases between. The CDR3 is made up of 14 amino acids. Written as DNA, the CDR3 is TGCGCCAGCAGCCAAGAATCTGGGGTTTCACCCCTCCACTTT. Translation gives CASSQESGVSPLHF.